Described below is a single T cell receptor (beta chain) sequence and its context. The antigen is undetermined. This table comes from immunoSEQ multiplex PCR, and its TCRdb copy is limited to in-frame clones, with some not included. This table holds 110,000 to 150,000 clones, over 90% found once. The sample is drawn from a study of T cell responses to AZD1222 COVID-19 vaccine. Study-wide points: Clonal diversity may have been underestimated, and the donors were mostly white British, with more females than males. Vaccine-associated CD4 TCRs spanned spike, dominant at 160-218 and 743-854. After two AZD1222 doses, spike-specific TCR breadth and depth rose versus day 0.

The CDR3 runs 19 residues. Trimming removed 0 bases from V and 0 bases from J, with 15 bases in between. Germline CDR1 SNHLY, CDR2 FYNNEI. J is TRBJ1-6 and V is TRBV2; no reliable D call. Sequencing used peripheral blood, obtained on day 0 of AZD1222 vaccination. The sequence derives from an adult in good health. The CDR3 region is CASSEALQRETSYNSPLHF. CDR3 sequence (DNA): TGTGCCAGCAGTGAAGCGCTTCAGAGGGAGACCTCCTATAATTCACCCCTCCACTTT.